This T cell receptor beta chain was identified during a study of cytotoxic CD8 clonotypes in ibrutinib-treated CLL. Roughly 1.9 micrograms of genomic DNA (from cryopreserved PBMCs) were used for TCR beta libraries. The germline V gene has CDR1 LNHNV and CDR2 YYDKDF (reference sequence). This CDR3 spans 15 amino acids. V gave up 3 bases and J gave up 4 bases; unmatched junction bases: 8. Sequencing was performed with immunoSEQ multiplex PCR; in TCRdb, only in-frame clones are kept and a portion is missing. The sample contains roughly 150,000 clones, roughly four fifths of which appear only once. Here the sequenced sample was PBMCs, taken after 24 months of ibrutinib treatment. This rearrangement joins TRBV15 to TRBJ1-1; 7 bases are shared with TRBD1. This TCR derives from a human donor with chronic lymphocytic leukemia. The CDR3 bases are TGTGCCACCAGCAGTTACAGGGGAAGTACCACTGAAGCTTTCTTT. It yields the protein CATSSYRGSTTEAFF.